Below are 11 T cell receptor beta chains sequenced from a single sample in a study of T cells in Graves' hyperthyroidism and ophthalmopathy (dated by TCRdb to about 2019). Library preparation used multiplex PCR. The sample was run on an Illumina HiSeq 2000. Amplification of TCR beta CDR3 regions was carried out from RNA transcripts. A first-round RT-PCR of the TCR CDR3 used the HTBI primer set with the Qiagen OneStep RT-PCR kit. TCRdb took the public reads, trimmed them with fastp at Q25, ran MiXCR for clone calling and kept in-frame beta chains. All rows with the same CDR3 protein become a single entry with the most common DNA and genes. The sample table records over 90,000 distinct CDR3 sequences; about 50% of these occur just once. Together, the top ten hold roughly 25% of the sample. Sequencing used blood. The receptors stem from a man aged 40-55 years with Graves' hyperthyroidism.

This clonotype showed up many times. The chain couples TRBV5-5 to TRBJ2-5; the match to TRBD2 covers 10 bases. The CDR3 totals 16 residues. CDR1 and CDR2 (germline): SGHKS, YYEKEE (reference sequence). The trim removed 4 bases at V and 5 bases at J, leaving 11 bases unmatched. The CDR3 is CASSRVAGGGPETQYF. The CDR3, as DNA: TGTGCCAGCAGCAGGGTAGCGGGGGGAGGGCCTGAGACCCAGTACTTC.

V and J are TRBV25-1 and TRBJ2-5; 8 bases agree with TRBD2. The CDR3 has 15 residues. The germline V gene encodes CDR1 MGHDK and CDR2 SYGVNS. V shed 6 bases and J 3 bases; nucleotides not matched to a gene: 9. In DNA, the CDR3 is TGTGCCAGCAGCTTAGCGGGAAGCGGGAAAGAGACCCAGTACTTC. This encodes CASSLAGSGKETQYF. The full variable domain, in which reference TRBV25-1 and TRBJ2-5 provide the parts outside the CDR3, is EADIYQTPRYLVIGTGKKITLECSQTMGHDKMYWYQQDPGMELHLIHYSYGVNSTEKGDLSSESTVSRIRTEHFPLTLESARPSHTSQYLCASSLAGSGKETQYFGPGTRLLVL.

The chain recombines TRBV25-1 with TRBJ2-1; D remains unclear. Germline-derived CDR1 and CDR2 are MGHDK and SYGVNS. This CDR3 is 13 amino acids long. V lost 4 bases, J lost 5 bases, and 9 bases lay in between. CDR3 DNA sequence: TGTGCCAGCAGTGCCAAGCCTAACAATGAGCAGTTCTTC. Translating gives CASSAKPNNEQFF.

This clonotype was seen repeatedly, ten times or more. The chain has TRBV7-3 and TRBJ2-2; no clear D. The V end lost 3 bases, the J end lost 4 bases, and 6 bases lay between the germline ends. CDR3 length equals 13 residues. The germline V gene has CDR1 SGHTA and CDR2 FQGTGA. As DNA, the CDR3 is TGTGCCAGCAGCTTCAGGAGCACCGGGGAGCTGTTTTTT. It specifies CASSFRSTGELFF.

Of note for this clonotype: One junction end disagrees with the germline gene, perhaps due to a read error. The chain couples TRBV7-7 to TRBJ2-1; TRBD1 matches 7 bases. The germline CDR1 and CDR2 sequences are SSHAT and FNYEAQ (reference sequence). CDR3 size: 14 residues. CDR3 amino acids: CASSLEDRFNEQFF. CDR3 in DNA: TGTGCTAGCAGCTTAGAGGACAGGTTTAATGAGCAGTTCTTC.

This clonotype was seen repeatedly, ten times or more. The chain uses TRBV20-1 and TRBJ1-5; unclear D gene. The CDR3 length is 12 residues. V lost 6 bases and J lost 7, with 13 bases in between. The germline CDR1 and CDR2 sequences are DFQATT and SNEGSKA (reference sequence). In DNA, the CDR3 is TGCAGTGCCGAGAGGGAAAGACAGCCCCAGCATTTT. Its protein product is CSAERERQPQHF.

This clonotype was detected a few times. The chain uses TRBV18 and TRBJ1-1; D may be TRBD1 (6 bases). Germline V gene sequence: CDR1 KGHSH, CDR2 LQKENI. The CDR3 has 14 amino acids. Trimming pared 2 bases from V and 1 base from J, leaving 8 bases between. CDR3 nucleotides: TGTGCCAGCTCACCAGGACAGACGAACACTGAAGCTTTCTTT. As protein: CASSPGQTNTEAFF.

The chain joins TRBV10-3 to TRBJ1-2, with D tentatively TRBD1 (6 bases). The CDR3 is made up of 14 amino acids. The V gene lost 5 bases and the J gene lost 4 bases, with 14 bases spanning the gap. Germline V lookup: CDR1 ENHRY, CDR2 SYGVKD. CDR3 sequence reads: CAISLNPGVYGYTF. In DNA, the CDR3 is TGTGCCATCAGTTTAAACCCAGGGGTCTATGGCTACACCTTC.

Ten or more counts support this clonotype. The CDR3 DNA follows: TGTGCCAGCAGTTCCACAGTTAATACGCAGTATTTT. Its translation: CASSSTVNTQYF. V is TRBV6-6 and J is TRBJ2-3, with D uncertain. Germline V lookup: CDR1 MNHNY, CDR2 SVGAGI (reference sequence). The ends were cut back, 4 bases at V and 7 bases at J, with 9 bases in the middle. The length of the CDR3 is 12 residues.

This clonotype has a count of ten or more. The rearrangement uses TRBV10-3 and TRBJ1-1; D remains unclear. CDR3 length equals 16 residues. Germline-derived CDR1 and CDR2 are ENHRY and SYGVKD. V was pared by 0 bases and J by 4 bases, with 15 bases between. The CDR3 DNA sequence: TGTGCCATCAGTGAGTCAGGTAGGGCTATGGGCACTGAAGCTTTCTTT. Residues: CAISESGRAMGTEAFF.

This CDR3 is CASSLSTGWGTEAFF. The CDR3 region has the DNA TGTGCCAGCAGTTTATCTACGGGATGGGGGACTGAAGCTTTCTTT. This chain joins TRBV27 and TRBJ1-1; possible D gene TRBD1, 5 bases. V lost 0 bases and J lost 5, with 13 bases in between. CDR1 is MNHEY and CDR2 is SMNVEV in the germline V gene (reference sequence). There are 15 residues in the CDR3.